The clone carrying this T cell receptor beta chain has ten or more counts. This beta chain is off target for a library built for alpha chains, so its abundance means little. The sample is drawn from a study of spatial heterogeneity in lung cancer. Study summary: As counted in raw reads, each unique TCR and UMI combination appeared more than ten times on average.

Carried by each TCR cDNA molecule was a unique molecular identifier. TCRdb re-derived calls from the 5' RACE reads in MiXCR, one entry per CDR3 protein. The sample includes about 13,000 distinct CDR3 sequences, 5% to 6% of them seen just once. Indicated time point: sample taken at primary tumor resection. Whole RNA came from tumor, nontumor lung or frozen PBMC and was sequenced without being sorted. Untreated early-stage non-small cell lung cancer patients, roughly 72 in total, were the donors. From germline, CDR1 is MGHRA and CDR2 YSYEKL. The CDR3 extends over 13 amino acids. V gave up 5 bases and J gave up 1 base, with 8 bases separating them.

The receptor was derived from a human donor with early-stage non-small cell lung cancer. The rearrangement links TRBV4-1 to TRBJ1-1; no clear D. This specimen consisted of lung tumor tissue, obtained at surgery. CDR3 nucleotides: TGCGCCAGCAGCGAAGCCGGGAACACTGAAGCTTTCTTT. It specifies CASSEAGNTEAFF.